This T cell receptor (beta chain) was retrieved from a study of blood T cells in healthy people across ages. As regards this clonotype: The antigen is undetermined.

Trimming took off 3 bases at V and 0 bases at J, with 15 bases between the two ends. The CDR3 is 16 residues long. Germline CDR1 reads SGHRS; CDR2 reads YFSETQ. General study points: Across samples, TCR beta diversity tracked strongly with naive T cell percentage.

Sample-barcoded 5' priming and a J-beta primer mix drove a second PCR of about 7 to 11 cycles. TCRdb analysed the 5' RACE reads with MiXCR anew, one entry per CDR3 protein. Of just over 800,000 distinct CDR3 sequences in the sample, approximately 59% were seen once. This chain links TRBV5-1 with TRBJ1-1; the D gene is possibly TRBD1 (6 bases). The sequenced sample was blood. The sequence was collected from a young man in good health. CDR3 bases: TGCGCCAGCAGCTCGACCGGACAGATCATGAACACTGAAGCTTTCTTT. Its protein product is CASSSTGQIMNTEAFF.